This passage covers 27 T cell receptor beta chains from one sample sequenced in a study of cytomegalovirus exposure and HLA in healthy donors. Amplification used 60 Vbeta primers and 13 Jbeta primers. The repertoire was sequenced with immunoSEQ multiplex PCR; TCRdb's copy has only in-frame clones and lacks some. The sample has around 140,000 clones, 82% seen once. The sequencing sample was made of PBMCs. These receptors were taken from a man aged 18 to 35 in good health and CMV-seropositive.

This sequence joins TRBV2 and TRBJ1-5; tentative D call: TRBD1 (6 bases). CDR1 and CDR2 (germline): SNHLY, FYNNEI. V was shortened by 5 bases and J by 7 bases, with 12 bases between the two germline ends. This CDR3 has 13 amino acids. CDR3 amino acids: CASSSVGGQPQHF. The CDR3 DNA is TGTGCCAGCAGTTCCGTTGGGGGCCAGCCCCAGCATTTT.

This chain links TRBV5-6 with TRBJ2-3; 9 nucleotides align to TRBD2. This CDR3 is 16 amino acids long. Germline V gives CDR1 SGHDT, CDR2 YYEEEE. V was clipped by 4 bases and J by 5 bases; unmatched bases: 11. The CDR3 DNA follows: TGTGCCAGCAGCCCCCGGCGAGTAGCGGGAGAAGATACGCAGTATTTT. It yields the protein CASSPRRVAGEDTQYF. The complete variable domain, with remaining parts taken from reference TRBV5-6 and TRBJ2-3, reads DAGVTQSPTHLIKTRGQQVTLRCSPKSGHDTVSWYQQALGQGPQFIFQYYEEEERQRGNFPDRFSGHQFPNYSSELNVNALLLGDSALYLCASSPRRVAGEDTQYFGPGTRLTVL.

This chain connects TRBV7-6 to TRBJ1-5; 7 positions agree with TRBD1. The germline CDR1 and CDR2 sequences are SGHVS and FNYEAQ. Losses at the gene ends were 5 bases for V and 2 bases for J; bases not matched to a gene: 9. The CDR3 loop spans 16 amino acids. DNA for the CDR3: TGTGCCAGCAGCACTACAGGGGCGGCGGGCAATCAGCCCCAGCATTTT. It codes for CASSTTGAAGNQPQHF.

Concerning this clone: The junction departs from germline at one end; a sequencing error may be responsible. This chain links TRBV2 with TRBJ1-5; 12 bases match TRBD1. CDR1 SNHLY and CDR2 FYNNEI come from the germline V gene. This CDR3 has 19 amino acids. In nucleotides, the CDR3 is TGTGCCAGCAGCCCTGCACCGGGACAGGGGGCGGAGAGCAATCGGCCCCAGCATTTT. Its protein is CASSPAPGQGAESNRPQHF.

The chain carries TRBV4-2 and TRBJ2-5; 11 bases agree with TRBD2. The trim removed 4 bases at V and 2 bases at J, leaving 6 bases unmatched. CDR1 and CDR2 (germline): LGHNA, YNFKEQ. This CDR3 comprises 16 residues. The DNA of the CDR3 is TGTGCCAGCAGCCCCCAGGGACTAGCGGTACAAGAGACCCAGTACTTC. The encoded protein is CASSPQGLAVQETQYF.

The V and J genes are TRBV10-1 and TRBJ2-7; TRBD1 is a possible D gene (5 bases). The CDR3 has 13 residues. Trimming took 0 bases from V and 6 from J, leaving 9 bases between them. Germline CDR1 is WNHNN and CDR2 is SYGVQD (reference sequence). CDR3 in DNA: TGCGCCAGCAGTGAGTCCCTGACAGTCGAGCAGTACTTC. Amino acids: CASSESLTVEQYF.

This clone was counted once. The V and J genes are TRBV6-6 and TRBJ2-5, with D perhaps matching TRBD1 (6 bases). Matching the DNA end better, TRBJ2-7 makes the J call doubtful. Germline V lookup: CDR1 MNHNY, CDR2 SVGAGI (reference sequence). The CDR3 runs 12 residues. CDR3 nucleotides: TGTGCCAGCAGCCTGGACAGCTACGAGCAGTACTTC. Its translation is CASSLDSYEQYF.

This clone came up once. This rearrangement joins TRBV11-2 to TRBJ2-1; the D is unclear. The CDR3 extends over 11 amino acids. The V end lost 5 bases, the J end lost 6 bases, and 5 bases lay between the germline ends. CDR1 is SGHAT and CDR2 is FQNNGV in the germline V gene. CDR3 DNA sequence: TGTGCCAGCAGCCGCGGCAATGAGCAGTTCTTC. Translation gives CASSRGNEQFF.

The chain has TRBV27 and TRBJ1-4, with D tentatively TRBD1 (6 bases). Germline CDR1 reads MNHEY; CDR2 reads SMNVEV (reference sequence). V lost 3 bases, J lost 8 bases, and 10 bases lay in between. The CDR3 has 13 residues. The CDR3 loop reads CASSFQRGEKLFF. CDR3 nucleotide sequence: TGTGCCAGCAGTTTTCAAAGGGGGGAAAAACTGTTTTTT.

The V call is TRBV6-1, the J call TRBJ2-5; 7 bases map to TRBD1. The end of the DNA aligns better with TRBJ2-7, so the J call may be wrong. The CDR3 covers 14 residues. Germline loops: CDR1 MNHNS, CDR2 SASEGT. This chain's CDR3 is CASRTGTESYEQYF. As DNA, the CDR3 is TGTGCCAGCAGGACCGGGACAGAGAGTTACGAGCAGTACTTC.

J is TRBJ2-1 and V is TRBV5-4; D is unclear. The CDR3 runs to 11 residues. Germline CDR1 and CDR2: SGHNT and YYREEE (reference sequence). The ends were cut back, 2 bases at V and 9 bases at J, with 6 bases in the middle. Here the CDR3 DNA reads TGTGCCAGCAGCTTATTAGCTGAGCAGTTCTTC. This gives the protein CASSLLAEQFF.

V usage is TRBV5-4 and J usage is TRBJ2-2; 10 positions match TRBD1. CDR3 length: 16 amino acids. Germline-derived CDR1 and CDR2 are SGHNT and YYREEE (reference sequence). The trim removed 2 bases at V and 2 bases at J, leaving 3 bases unmatched. In DNA form, the CDR3 reads TGTGCCAGCAGCTTAGGACAGGGGGGAAACACCGGGGAGCTGTTTTTT. Protein: CASSLGQGGNTGELFF.

The chain links TRBV28 to TRBJ1-2; 8 positions agree with TRBD1. From germline, CDR1 is MDHEN and CDR2 SYDVKM. With 4 bases clipped from V and 2 bases from J, the junction kept 12 bases outside the gene matches. The CDR3 is 17 residues long. CDR3 region: CASSSPSPGQVNYGYTF. For the CDR3, the DNA is TGTGCCAGCAGTTCCCCATCGCCGGGACAGGTGAACTATGGCTACACCTTC.

J is TRBJ2-7 and V is TRBV19; perhaps TRBD2 as D (6 bases). The germline CDR1 and CDR2 sequences are LNHDA and SQIVND (reference sequence). Trimming removed 0 bases from V and 7 bases from J, with 16 bases in between. The CDR3 spans 15 residues. CDR3 protein: CASSIDALAVGEQYF. CDR3 bases: TGTGCCAGTAGTATAGATGCACTAGCCGTGGGAGAGCAGTACTTC.

V is TRBV29-1 and J is TRBJ2-2; D is undetermined. Trimming took 1 base from V and 6 from J, leaving 6 bases between them. This CDR3 region has 12 residues. Germline V lookup: CDR1 SQVTM, CDR2 ANQGSEA. The CDR3 DNA follows: TGCAGCGTTGAAGGCGTCTCCGGGGAGCTGTTTTTT. Amino acids: CSVEGVSGELFF.

The CDR3 spells CASSVEQFNTEAFF. DNA of the CDR3: TGTGCCAGCAGCGTAGAACAGTTTAACACTGAAGCTTTCTTT. This rearrangement joins TRBV9 to TRBJ1-1; D remains ambiguous. The CDR3 spans 14 residues. Trimming took off 0 bases at V and 2 bases at J, with 8 bases between the two ends. Germline CDR1 reads SGDLS; CDR2 reads YYNGEE.

The CDR3 region is CASSTGTGLGYTF. CDR3 in DNA: TGTGCCAGCAGTACGGGGACAGGGCTTGGCTACACCTTC. The rearrangement joins TRBV6-5 to TRBJ1-2; 9 bases agree with TRBD1. The V segment lost 5 bases and the J segment 7 bases; nucleotides outside the gene matches: 5. CDR1 is MNHEY, CDR2 SVGAGI, per germline. The length of the CDR3 is 13 residues.

J is TRBJ1-2 and V is TRBV4-1, with a tentative D call TRBD1 (5 bases). V lost 2 bases and J 4 bases, leaving 8 bases between the germline ends. The germline CDR1 and CDR2 sequences are MGHRA and YSYEKL. The CDR3 is made up of 13 amino acids. The CDR3 loop is CASSQPGGYGYTF. CDR3 nucleotides: TGCGCCAGCAGCCAACCCGGGGGCTATGGCTACACCTTC.

V usage is TRBV30 and J usage is TRBJ2-2; D is possibly TRBD2 (5 bases). Germline CDR1 is GTSNPN and CDR2 is SVGIG (reference sequence). Trimming removed 1 base at V and 6 bases at J, with 6 bases between. The CDR3 loop spans 12 amino acids. CDR3: CAWSAGAGELFF. CDR3 in DNA: TGTGCCTGGAGTGCCGGGGCCGGGGAGCTGTTTTTT.

The chain is built from TRBV29-1 and TRBJ1-2; the match to TRBD1 covers 10 bases. CDR1 and CDR2 (germline): SQVTM, ANQGSEA. The CDR3 covers 16 residues. Trimming took 4 bases from V and 2 from J; bases not matched to a gene: 10. The CDR3, as DNA: TGCAGCGTTGTGATGGCGGGACAGGGGAGGAACTATGGCTACACCTTC. It yields the protein CSVVMAGQGRNYGYTF.

The J gene is TRBJ1-1, the V gene TRBV11-2; TRBD1 might be the D (5 bases). Germline assignment: CDR1 SGHAT and CDR2 FQNNGV. The CDR3 has 12 amino acids. The V end was cut by 4 bases, the J end by 3 bases, with 6 bases between. DNA for the CDR3: TGTGCCAGCAGCTGGGGGGACACTGAAGCTTTCTTT. Amino acid sequence: CASSWGDTEAFF. Full variable domain (missing parts from reference TRBV11-2 and TRBJ1-1): EAGVAQSPRYKIIEKRQSVAFWCNPISGHATLYWYQQILGQGPKLLIQFQNNGVVDDSQLPKDRFSAERLKGVDSTLKIQPAKLEDSAVYLCASSWGDTEAFFGQGTRLTVV.

The chain links TRBV12-5 to TRBJ1-2, with 8 bases that match TRBD1. Per the germline V gene, CDR1 is LGHNT and CDR2 is FRNRAP. This CDR3 region has 14 residues. V lost 4 bases to trimming and J lost 6 bases; unmatched junction nucleotides: 7. The CDR3 here is CASGSDRVQNGYTF. The CDR3 nucleotides read TGTGCTAGTGGTTCGGACAGGGTGCAGAATGGCTACACCTTC.

This clone was picked up a small number of times. J is TRBJ1-1 and V is TRBV6-6, with D unclear. Germline assignment: CDR1 MNHNY and CDR2 SVGAGI (reference sequence). This CDR3 spans 13 amino acids. V lost 5 bases to trimming and J lost 1 base, with 8 bases between them. The DNA for the CDR3 is TGTGCCAGCAGTCCGCAGGAGAACACTGAAGCTTTCTTT. It specifies CASSPQENTEAFF.

The gene calls are TRBV1 and TRBJ2-1; the table names TRBD2, a call not compared with the DNA. TRBV1 is an annotated pseudogene. The CDR3 covers 17 residues. The CDR3 reads CTSSQDRRAAPYNEQFF. The CDR3 DNA reads as TGCACCAGCAGCCAAGATCGGAGGGCCGCTCCCTACAATGAGCAGTTCTTC.

The chain is built from TRBV6-4 and TRBJ2-1; tentatively, D is TRBD1 (6 bases). Per germline, CDR1 MRHNA and CDR2 SNTAGT. This CDR3 is built from 16 residues. V gave up 2 bases and J gave up 6 bases, with 17 bases separating them. CDR3 sequence (DNA): TGTGCCAGCAGTGACCTCAGGGGCTCTTCCCCCAATGAGCAGTTCTTC. This codes for CASSDLRGSSPNEQFF.

This chain connects TRBV28 to TRBJ2-5; maybe TRBD1 (5 bases). CDR1 and CDR2 from the germline V gene are MDHEN and SYDVKM. Trimming pared 7 bases from V and 0 bases from J, leaving 12 bases between. CDR3 length: 14 amino acids. The CDR3 DNA reads as TGTGCCAGCAATACACAGGCGCACCAAGAGACCCAGTACTTC. Amino acid sequence: CASNTQAHQETQYF.

This clone has only a few counts. The chain uses TRBV7-9 and TRBJ2-5, with D maybe TRBD2 (5 bases). CDR1 and CDR2 (germline): SEHNR, FQNEAQ (reference sequence). V gave up 6 bases and J gave up 1 base, with 18 bases separating them. The CDR3 sequence is 16 residues long. The CDR3 here is CASRVGNGNIQETQYF. The CDR3, as DNA: TGTGCCAGCAGGGTCGGGAACGGGAATATCCAAGAGACCCAGTACTTC. Variable domain in full (rest from reference TRBV7-9 and TRBJ2-5): DTGVSQNPRHKITKRGQNVTFRCDPISEHNRLYWYRQTLGQGPEFLTYFQNEAQLEKSRLLSDRFSAERPKGSFSTLEIQRTEQGDSAMYLCASRVGNGNIQETQYFGPGTRLLVL.